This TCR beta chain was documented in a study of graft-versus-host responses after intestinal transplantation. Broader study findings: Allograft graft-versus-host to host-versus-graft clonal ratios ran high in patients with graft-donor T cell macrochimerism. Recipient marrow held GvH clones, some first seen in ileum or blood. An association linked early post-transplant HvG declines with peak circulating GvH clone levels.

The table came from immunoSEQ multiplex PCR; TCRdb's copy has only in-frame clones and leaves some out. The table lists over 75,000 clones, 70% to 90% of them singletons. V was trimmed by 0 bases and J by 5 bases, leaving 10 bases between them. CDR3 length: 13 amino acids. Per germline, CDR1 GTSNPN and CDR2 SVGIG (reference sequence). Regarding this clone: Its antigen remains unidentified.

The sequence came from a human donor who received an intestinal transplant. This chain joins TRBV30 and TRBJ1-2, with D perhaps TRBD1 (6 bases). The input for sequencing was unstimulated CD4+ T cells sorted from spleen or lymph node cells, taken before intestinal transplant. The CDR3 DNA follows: TGTGCCTGGAGTGTAGGCCAGGGGTATGGCTACACCTTC. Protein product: CAWSVGQGYGYTF.